The subject of this entry is one TCR beta chain. In germline, CDR1 is SQVTM, CDR2 ANQGSEA. The CDR3 spans 13 residues. V was trimmed by 7 bases and J by 1 base, leaving 12 bases between them. Time point indicated: blood from clinic visit 5 months post-surgery; TSC patient then seizure free. Patients received at least one anti-epileptic drug before surgery. The repertoire was sequenced with immunoSEQ multiplex PCR; TCRdb's copy has only in-frame clones and lacks some. The profile shows 300,000 to 400,000 clones, over 90% of them singletons. This record belongs to a study of brain T cells in children with intractable seizures.

The sequence was collected from a boy under two years old with tuberous sclerosis and intractable seizures. This rearrangement joins TRBV29-1 to TRBJ2-3; possibly TRBD1 for D (6 bases). The specimen was peripheral blood, collected about 5 months after surgery. The CDR3, as DNA: TGCAGCGGCCGGGACACAGGCACAGATACGCAGTATTTT. Translating gives CSGRDTGTDTQYF.